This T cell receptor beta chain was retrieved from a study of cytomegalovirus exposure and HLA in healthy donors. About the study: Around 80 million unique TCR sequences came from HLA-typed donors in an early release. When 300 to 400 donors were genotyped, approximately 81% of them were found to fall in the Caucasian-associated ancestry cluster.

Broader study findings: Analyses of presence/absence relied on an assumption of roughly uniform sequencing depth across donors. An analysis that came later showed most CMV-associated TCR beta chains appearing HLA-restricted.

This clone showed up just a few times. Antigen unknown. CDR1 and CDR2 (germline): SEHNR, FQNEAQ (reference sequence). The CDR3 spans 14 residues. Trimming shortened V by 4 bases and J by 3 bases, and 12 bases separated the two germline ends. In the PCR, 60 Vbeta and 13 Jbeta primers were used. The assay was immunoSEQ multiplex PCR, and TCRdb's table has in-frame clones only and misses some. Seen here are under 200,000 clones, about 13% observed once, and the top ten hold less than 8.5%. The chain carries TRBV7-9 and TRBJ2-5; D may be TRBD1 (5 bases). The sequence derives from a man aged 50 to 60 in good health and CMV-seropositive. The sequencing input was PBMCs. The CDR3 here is CASSSSGAEETQYF. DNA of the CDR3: TGTGCCAGCAGCTCCTCTGGGGCAGAAGAGACCCAGTACTTC.